Listed below are T cell receptor beta chains from one sample, sequenced in a study of blood T cell repertoires in COVID-19. Assay: immunoSEQ multiplex PCR; the TCRdb copy retains only in-frame clones and omits some. The data hold fewer than 200,000 clones, with around four fifths observed a single time. Source material: PBMCs or T cells enriched from blood (not recorded which). The receptors come from a woman between 45 and 65 years old who had recovered from COVID-19. Both conserved end residues are part of each CDR3. The D gene is left open where the match is weak. Clone size appears in some rows only: once, few, many, or a class for an expanded clone.

DNA	CDR3	D	size	V	J
TGTGCCAGCAGCCCTACGGCGGGGGCTTCGGGGACCCAGTACTTC	CASSPTAGASGTQYF	-	-	TRBV7-9	TRBJ2-5
TGTGCCAGCAGCTTAGCGGTCGGGGAATCGAATCAGCCCCAGCATTTT	CASSLAVGESNQPQHF	-	-	TRBV11-1	TRBJ1-5
TGTGCCAGCGGGCGTGACTATGGCTACACCTTC	CASGRDYGYTF	-	-	TRBV6-5	TRBJ1-2
TGTGCCAGCAGCACGAGCCCGAGCTCCTACAATGAGCAGTTCTTC	CASSTSPSSYNEQFF	-	once	TRBV7-2	TRBJ2-1
TGCGCCAGCAGCCGCCTCGACAGAGGGGGCTCCTACAATGAGCAGTTCTTC	CASSRLDRGGSYNEQFF	-	-	TRBV5-1	TRBJ2-1
TGCGCCAGCCAACTAGCGGAAGGGGGTATCGTACAGACCCAGTACTTC	CASQLAEGGIVQTQYF	TRBD2	-	TRBV5-1	TRBJ2-5
TGTGCCAGCTCACCACTACCCGATTCCGGGACAGGTGATCAGCCCCAGCATTTT	CASSPLPDSGTGDQPQHF	TRBD1	-	TRBV18	TRBJ1-5
TGTGCCAGCCAACAATGGGTGCAGGGAGATACGCAGTATTTT	CASQQWVQGDTQYF	-	-	TRBV27	TRBJ2-3
TGCGCCAGCAGCTTGAGGAGAATGAACACTGAAGCTTTCTTT	CASSLRRMNTEAFF	-	-	TRBV5-1	TRBJ1-1
TGCGCCAGCAGCTCTAGCGGGGCTAACAATGAGCAGTTCTTC	CASSSSGANNEQFF	TRBD2	-	TRBV10-1	TRBJ2-1
TGTGCCAGCGGCCGGGACAGCGAAAAACTGTTTTTT	CASGRDSEKLFF	TRBD1	-	TRBV27	TRBJ1-4
TGTGCCAGCAGTCCCCAGGGGGAAGGTGAGCAGTTCTTC	CASSPQGEGEQFF	TRBD1	-	TRBV6-4	TRBJ2-1
TGTGCCAGCAGTTATACCGGCTACGAGCAGTACTTC	CASSYTGYEQYF	-	-	TRBV6-2/TRBV6-3	TRBJ2-7
TGTGCCAGCAGCTCCGAAGAGTCAACTAATGAAAAACTGTTTTTT	CASSSEESTNEKLFF	-	few	TRBV7-6	TRBJ1-4
TGTGCCAGTAGCCAAACTAGCCCCCCCTACGAGCAGTACTTC	CASSQTSPPYEQYF	-	-	TRBV19	TRBJ2-7
TGTGCCAGCAGCTCTTCCGGGACTGCCTCTCTACACCTCCACTTT	CASSSSGTASLHLHF	-	-	TRBV7-2	TRBJ1-6
TGTGCCAGCAGCCCCCGGGAAGAGGGGGCTACTCAGCCCCAGCATTTT	CASSPREEGATQPQHF	TRBD1	-	TRBV4-2	TRBJ1-5
TGTGCCAGCAGCTTAGCCGGGACTAGCGCGAACAATGAGCAGTTCTTC	CASSLAGTSANNEQFF	TRBD2	few	TRBV7-2	TRBJ2-1
TGTGCCAGCAGCCCTCAGTCTCTAGCCAAAAACATTCAGTACTTC	CASSPQSLAKNIQYF	-	-	TRBV11-1	TRBJ2-4
TGTGCCAGCTCTAGACAGGGATTGACCGGGGAGCTGTTTTTT	CASSRQGLTGELFF	TRBD1	-	TRBV19	TRBJ2-2
TGTGCCAGCACCAAAAGTGGCGGGGAAAGATACGAGCAGTACTTC	CASTKSGGERYEQYF	-	-	TRBV2	TRBJ2-7
TGTGCCAGTAGCCGGACAGGGCGGAATGGCTACACCTTC	CASSRTGRNGYTF	TRBD1	-	TRBV19	TRBJ1-2
TGTGCCAGCAGCTTAAGTAGCACCGGGGAGCTGTTTTTT	CASSLSSTGELFF	-	-	TRBV7-3	TRBJ2-2
TGTGCCAGCAGTTTATCGATGGGCAGGGCCATTGGGAATGAAAAACTGTTTTTT	CASSLSMGRAIGNEKLFF	-	-	TRBV27	TRBJ1-4
TGTGCCAGCAGTTACTCCTCCCCCTACGAGCAGTACTTC	CASSYSSPYEQYF	-	-	TRBV6-2/TRBV6-3	TRBJ2-7
TGCGCCAGCAGCATAGGACCAGGGGAGACCCAGTACTTC	CASSIGPGETQYF	-	-	TRBV5-1	TRBJ2-5
TGCGCCAGCAGCTTGGTATCGGGAGGGAACAATGAGCAGTTCTTC	CASSLVSGGNNEQFF	TRBD2	few	TRBV5-1	TRBJ2-1
TGTGCCAGCAGTAGAACGGGAGCCGGGGCCAACGTCCTGACTTTC	CASSRTGAGANVLTF	-	-	TRBV6-5	TRBJ2-6
TGTGCCAGCAGTGCAGGGACAGGGGGCGCGGCAGCTTTCTTT	CASSAGTGGAAAFF	TRBD1	few	TRBV28	TRBJ1-1
TGCAGCGTTGAAGCCAGTGTGATTCAGTTCTTC	CSVEASVIQFF	-	-	TRBV29-1	TRBJ2-1
TGTGCCAGCAGACAGGACAGTGGAAACACCATATATTTT	CASRQDSGNTIYF	-	-	TRBV6-5	TRBJ1-3
TGTGCCAGCTCACCGGGGCAGGGCCACCAGAGCTCCTACGAGCAGTACTTC	CASSPGQGHQSSYEQYF	-	few	TRBV18	TRBJ2-7